The 24 T cell receptor beta chains below were found in one sample sequenced in a study of vaccination and CD4 T cells after COVID-19. Cultured CD4+ T cells had their DNA profiled by the Oncomine TCR Beta short-read assay. TCRdb reanalysed the PCR reads using MiXCR and keeps one entry per CDR3 protein. Of roughly 7,100 distinct CDR3 sequences in the sample, 55% to 65% were seen once. Treatment noted: approximately nine-day PBMC culture with coronavirus spike peptide pools or control peptides (ViraFEST assay). These TCRs' antigens remain unknown. The material sequenced was CD4+ T cells from blood, cultured in vitro. Receptors were obtained from a human donor who had recovered from COVID-19.

A single count supports this clonotype. The rearrangement uses TRBV7-2 and TRBJ1-1; 7 positions agree with TRBD1. Looked up from germline, CDR1 is SGHTA and CDR2 is FQGNSA. The V segment lost 5 bases and the J segment 1 base; nucleotides outside the gene matches: 4. The CDR3 sequence is 14 residues long. CDR3 nucleotide sequence: TGTGCCAGCAGCCTTGACAGGGCGAACACTGAAGCTTTCTTT. The encoded protein is CASSLDRANTEAFF.

As DNA, the CDR3 is TGTGCCAGCAGTATACTACAGGGTTCGTATCAGCCCCAGCATTTT. Residues: CASSILQGSYQPQHF. This chain connects TRBV28 to TRBJ1-5; TRBD1 might be the D (6 bases). The CDR3 runs 15 residues. The V gene lost 5 bases and the J gene lost 5 bases, with 16 bases spanning the gap. The V gene's germline CDR1 is MDHEN and CDR2 SYDVKM. The full variable domain, with the rest looked up from reference TRBV28 and TRBJ1-5, is DVKVTQSSRYLVKRTGEKVFLECVQDMDHENMFWYRQDPGLGLRLIYFSYDVKMKEKGDIPEGYSVSREKKERFSLILESASTNQTSMYLCASSILQGSYQPQHFGDGTRLSIL.

The chain carries TRBV7-6 and TRBJ2-1, with 7 bases that match TRBD1. This CDR3 spans 13 amino acids. Losses at the gene ends were 5 bases for V and 5 bases for J; bases not matched to a gene: 3. Germline-derived CDR1 and CDR2 are SGHVS and FNYEAQ. The CDR3 is CASSPGTDNEQFF. The CDR3 DNA reads as TGTGCCAGCAGCCCCGGGACAGACAATGAGCAGTTCTTC. Based on the CDR3 plus reference TRBV7-6 and TRBJ2-1, the full variable domain is GAGVSQSPRYKVTKRGQDVALRCDPISGHVSLYWYRQALGQGPEFLTYFNYEAQQDKSGLPNDRFSAERPEGSISTLTIQRTEQRDSAMYRCASSPGTDNEQFFGPGTRLTVL.

Comments on this clonotype: One end of the junction fails to match germline, which may point to a read error. The chain has TRBV7-9 and TRBJ1-1; unclear D gene. The V gene's germline CDR1 is SEHNR and CDR2 FQNEAQ (reference sequence). This CDR3 has 14 amino acids. CDR3 protein: CAGSFGVGYTEAFF. CDR3 nucleotides: TGTGCCGGCAGCTTTGGGGTCGGCTACACTGAAGCTTTCTTT.

The chain carries TRBV4-1 and TRBJ2-2; D perhaps matches TRBD1 (6 bases). This CDR3 spans 17 amino acids. CDR1 is MGHRA, CDR2 YSYEKL, per germline. Trimming removed 0 bases at V and 1 base at J, with 12 bases between. The CDR3 DNA reads TGCGCCAGCAGCCAAGAATGGGGACAACTGAACACCGGGGAGCTGTTTTTT. It codes for CASSQEWGQLNTGELFF.

V and J are TRBV7-9 and TRBJ1-1; no clear D gene. V dropped 2 bases and J dropped 7 bases, with 11 bases sitting between them. Germline V gives CDR1 SEHNR, CDR2 FQNEAQ (reference sequence). This CDR3 is 13 amino acids long. CDR3 amino acids: CASSLRSGDEAFF. Written as DNA, the CDR3 is TGTGCCAGCAGCTTACGATCAGGAGATGAAGCTTTCTTT.

The chain uses TRBV6-5 and TRBJ2-6; TRBD1 agrees at 7 bases. This CDR3 spans 17 amino acids. Trimming took 2 bases from V and 0 from J; bases not matched to a gene: 4. Germline V gene lookup returns CDR1 MNHEY and CDR2 SVGAGI. The CDR3 loop is CASSYQGVNSGANVLTF. DNA of the CDR3: TGTGCCAGCAGTTACCAGGGGGTTAACTCTGGGGCCAACGTCCTGACTTTC.

The rearrangement links TRBV6-2 or TRBV6-3 to TRBJ1-6; D may be TRBD1 (5 bases). Germline V lookup: CDR1 MNHEY, CDR2 SVGEGT. V was clipped by 2 bases and J by 7 bases, with 12 bases between them. The CDR3 sequence is 15 residues long. In DNA form, the CDR3 reads TGTGCCAGCAGTTACGCGGCAGGGACGAATTCACCCCTCCACTTT. The encoded protein is CASSYAAGTNSPLHF.

The chain combines TRBV27 with TRBJ2-2, with TRBD2 identical over 7 bases. V gave up 6 bases and J gave up 4 bases; unmatched junction bases: 14. Germline CDR1 reads MNHEY; CDR2 reads SMNVEV (reference sequence). There are 17 residues in the CDR3. CDR3 nucleotide sequence: TGTGCCAGCAGCCAACTCCCCCCTCGCGGGGGCACCGGGGAGCTGTTTTTT. As protein: CASSQLPPRGGTGELFF.

The chain employs TRBV20-1 and TRBJ2-5, with TRBD1 as a possible D gene (6 bases). CDR1 and CDR2 (germline): DFQATT, SNEGSKA (reference sequence). This CDR3 spans 14 amino acids. The CDR3 DNA reads as TGCAGCCCCCGGGACATAACGCTTCAAGAGACCCAGTACTTC. Protein sequence: CSPRDITLQETQYF.

The chain is built from TRBV19 and TRBJ2-3; 8 positions agree with TRBD2. The germline V gene encodes CDR1 LNHDA and CDR2 SQIVND (reference sequence). This CDR3 contains 14 residues. V was clipped by 1 base and J by 4 bases; unmatched bases: 1. The CDR3 reads CASSIGTSPDTQYF. DNA of the CDR3: TGTGCCAGTAGTATAGGGACTAGCCCAGATACGCAGTATTTT.

The chain combines TRBV19 with TRBJ1-5; D is unresolved. Trimming took off 4 bases at V and 7 bases at J, with 14 bases between the two ends. CDR1 is LNHDA and CDR2 is SQIVND in the germline V gene (reference sequence). This CDR3 region has 14 residues. CDR3 residues: CASSSSTSKQPQHF. The CDR3 DNA reads TGTGCCAGTAGTAGCTCCACAAGTAAGCAGCCCCAGCATTTT.

V and J are TRBV20-1 and TRBJ2-4; 10 nucleotides match TRBD2. This CDR3 contains 18 residues. The germline V gene encodes CDR1 DFQATT and CDR2 SNEGSKA (reference sequence). The DNA for the CDR3 is TGCAGGGACACCGACTATCGGGGGCGGGTCCTAGCGGGAGACATTCAGTACTTC. Translating it yields CRDTDYRGRVLAGDIQYF.

In its sample, this clonotype was seen a few times. The CDR3 protein is CASRHTGIPGYTF. The CDR3 DNA follows: TGTGCCAGCAGGCACACAGGGATTCCTGGCTACACCTTC. The chain has TRBV6-2 or TRBV6-3 and TRBJ1-2; tentative D call: TRBD1 (6 bases). This CDR3 has 13 residues. Germline CDR1 is MNHEY and CDR2 is SVGEGT. Trimming took 6 bases from V and 7 from J, leaving 15 bases between them.

By frequency in the sample, this clonotype is medium-sized. The chain recombines TRBV7-9 with TRBJ1-5; D is undetermined. V was shortened by 2 bases and J by 4 bases, with 6 bases between the two germline ends. The CDR3 is 13 amino acids. Per germline, CDR1 SEHNR and CDR2 FQNEAQ (reference sequence). Written as DNA, the CDR3 is TGTGCCAGCAGCTTATTTGGGAATCAGCCCCAGCATTTT. The encoded protein is CASSLFGNQPQHF. Full variable domain (outside the CDR3, taken from reference TRBV7-9 and TRBJ1-5): DTGVSQNPRHKITKRGQNVTFRCDPISEHNRLYWYRQTLGQGPEFLTYFQNEAQLEKSRLLSDRFSAERPKGSFSTLEIQRTEQGDSAMYLCASSLFGNQPQHFGDGTRLSIL.

The rearrangement uses TRBV7-3 and TRBJ1-1, with no clear D. Germline V lookup: CDR1 SGHTA, CDR2 FQGTGA. The CDR3 sequence is 13 residues long. Trimming took off 4 bases at V and 5 bases at J, with 11 bases between the two ends. The CDR3 nucleotides read TGTGCCAGCAGCTCTACCGGGAGAACTGAAGCTTTCTTT. It yields the protein CASSSTGRTEAFF.

The chain employs TRBV19 and TRBJ1-6; D remains ambiguous. Germline V gene lookup returns CDR1 LNHDA and CDR2 SQIVND (reference sequence). Trimming took off 3 bases at V and 7 bases at J, with 10 bases between the two ends. This CDR3 comprises 14 residues. The CDR3 DNA follows: TGTGCCAGTAGTATCGCCAGCCTCAATTCACCCCTCCACTTT. This sequence encodes CASSIASLNSPLHF.

V and J are TRBV7-9 and TRBJ2-5, with TRBD2 matching 7 bases. This CDR3 contains 13 residues. CDR1 and CDR2 from the germline V gene are SEHNR and FQNEAQ (reference sequence). The V and J ends lost 7 bases and 5 bases, in that order; junction bases with no gene match: 7. The CDR3 loop reads CASTPVGGETQYF. CDR3 coding DNA: TGTGCCAGCACCCCAGTGGGGGGGGAGACCCAGTACTTC. The full variable domain, with the rest looked up from reference TRBV7-9 and TRBJ2-5, is DTGVSQNPRHKITKRGQNVTFRCDPISEHNRLYWYRQTLGQGPEFLTYFQNEAQLEKSRLLSDRFSAERPKGSFSTLEIQRTEQGDSAMYLCASTPVGGETQYFGPGTRLLVL.

The V gene is TRBV12-3 or TRBV12-4, the J gene TRBJ1-5; D is undetermined. CDR3 length: 14 residues. Trimming took 2 bases from V and 4 from J, leaving 9 bases between them. The CDR3 bases are TGTGCCAGCAGTTTATCAACAACGAATCAGCCCCAGCATTTT. Amino acids: CASSLSTTNQPQHF.

This clonotype was observed a handful of times. This sequence joins TRBV20-1 and TRBJ2-5; possible D gene TRBD1, 5 bases. CDR3 length equals 15 residues. CDR1 DFQATT and CDR2 SNEGSKA come from the germline V gene (reference sequence). Trimming pared 0 bases from V and 3 bases from J, leaving 14 bases between. The CDR3 DNA reads TGCAGTGCTAGAGACTGGAACAGGCCGGAAGAGACCCAGTACTTC. This gives the protein CSARDWNRPEETQYF.

The chain recombines TRBV7-9 with TRBJ2-3, with D maybe TRBD2 (6 bases). The CDR3 has 16 residues. Germline assignment: CDR1 SEHNR and CDR2 FQNEAQ (reference sequence). V was trimmed by 5 bases and J by 3 bases, leaving 18 bases between them. CDR3: CASSAATSRLTDTQYF. CDR3 DNA sequence: TGTGCCAGCAGCGCCGCTACTAGCAGATTAACAGATACGCAGTATTTT.

This chain joins TRBV7-8 and TRBJ2-1; perhaps TRBD2 as D (5 bases). Looked up from germline, CDR1 is SGHVS and CDR2 is FQNEAQ. The CDR3 extends over 13 amino acids. V was pared by 5 bases and J by 6 bases, with 11 bases between. Written as DNA, the CDR3 is TGTGCCAGCAGCCAGACTACCTTCAATGAGCAGTTCTTC. Translating gives CASSQTTFNEQFF.

The chain links TRBV10-3 to TRBJ1-4; possibly TRBD1 for D (5 bases). CDR3 length: 15 residues. The ends were cut back, 8 bases at V and 6 bases at J, with 19 bases in the middle. Germline loops: CDR1 ENHRY, CDR2 SYGVKD. The CDR3 here is CAIAAMAGRDEKLFF. CDR3 nucleotides: TGTGCCATCGCTGCTATGGCGGGGCGAGATGAAAAACTGTTTTTT.

The chain has TRBV24-1 and TRBJ1-5; D unclear. The CDR3 extends over 13 amino acids. CDR1 and CDR2 from the germline V gene are KGHDR and SFDVKD. V gave up 5 bases and J gave up 2 bases, with 6 bases separating them. The CDR3 loop is CATSVSGNQPQHF. CDR3 DNA: TGTGCCACCAGTGTATCGGGCAATCAGCCCCAGCATTTT.